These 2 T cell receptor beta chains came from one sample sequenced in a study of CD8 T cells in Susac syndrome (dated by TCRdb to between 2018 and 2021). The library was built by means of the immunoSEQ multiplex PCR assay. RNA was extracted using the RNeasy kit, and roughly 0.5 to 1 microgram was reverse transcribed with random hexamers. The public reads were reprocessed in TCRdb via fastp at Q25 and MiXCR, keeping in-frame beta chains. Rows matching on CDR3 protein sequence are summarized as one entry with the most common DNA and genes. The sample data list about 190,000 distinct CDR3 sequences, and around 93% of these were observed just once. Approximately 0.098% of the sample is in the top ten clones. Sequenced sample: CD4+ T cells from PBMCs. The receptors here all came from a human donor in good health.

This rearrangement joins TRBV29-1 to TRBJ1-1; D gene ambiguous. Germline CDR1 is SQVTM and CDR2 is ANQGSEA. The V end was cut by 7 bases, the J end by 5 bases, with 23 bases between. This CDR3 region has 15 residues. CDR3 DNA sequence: TGCAGCGCTTCCCAATCAGGTAGGGCGCGGACTGAAGCTTTCTTT. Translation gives CSASQSGRARTEAFF.

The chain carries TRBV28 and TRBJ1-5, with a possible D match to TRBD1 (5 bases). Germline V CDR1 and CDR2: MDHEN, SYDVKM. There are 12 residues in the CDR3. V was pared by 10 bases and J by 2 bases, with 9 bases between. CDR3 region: CATGSGNQPQHF. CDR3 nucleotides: TGTGCCACAGGGAGCGGCAATCAGCCCCAGCATTTT. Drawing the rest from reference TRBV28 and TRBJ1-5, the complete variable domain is DVKVTQSSRYLVKRTGEKVFLECVQDMDHENMFWYRQDPGLGLRLIYFSYDVKMKEKGDIPEGYSVSREKKERFSLILESASTNQTSMYLCATGSGNQPQHFGDGTRLSIL.